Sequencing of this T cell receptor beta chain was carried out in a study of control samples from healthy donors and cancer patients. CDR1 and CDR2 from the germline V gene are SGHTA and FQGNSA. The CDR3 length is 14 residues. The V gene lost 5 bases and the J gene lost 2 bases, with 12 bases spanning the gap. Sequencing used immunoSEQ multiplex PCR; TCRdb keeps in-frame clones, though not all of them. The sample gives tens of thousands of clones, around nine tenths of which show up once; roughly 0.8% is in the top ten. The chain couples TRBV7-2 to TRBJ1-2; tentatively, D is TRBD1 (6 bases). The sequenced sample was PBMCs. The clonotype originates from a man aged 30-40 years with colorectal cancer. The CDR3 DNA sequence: TGTGCCAGCAGCCCACGGACAGCGAACTATGGCTACACCTTC. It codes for CASSPRTANYGYTF.